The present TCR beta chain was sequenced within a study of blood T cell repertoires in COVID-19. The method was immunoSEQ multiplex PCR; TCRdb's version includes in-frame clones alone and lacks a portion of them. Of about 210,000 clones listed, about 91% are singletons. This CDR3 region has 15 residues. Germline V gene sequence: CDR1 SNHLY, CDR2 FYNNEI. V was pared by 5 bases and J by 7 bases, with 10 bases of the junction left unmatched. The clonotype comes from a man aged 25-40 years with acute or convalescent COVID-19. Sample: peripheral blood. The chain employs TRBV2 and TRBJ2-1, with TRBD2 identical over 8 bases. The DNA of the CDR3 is TGTGCCAGCAGTCCTAGACTAGCGCTACAGAATGAGCAGTTCTTC. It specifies CASSPRLALQNEQFF. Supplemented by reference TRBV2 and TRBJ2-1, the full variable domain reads EPEVTQTPSHQVTQMGQEVILRCVPISNHLYFYWYRQILGQKVEFLVSFYNNEISEKSEIFDDQFSVERPDGSNFTLKIRSTKLEDSAMYFCASSPRLALQNEQFFGPGTRLTVL.